This paragraph covers one T cell receptor (beta chain) sequence. The antigen it recognizes is unknown. The sample holds no much larger clone one base away, and base qualities are not on file. Total RNA was extracted from unfractionated whole blood collected in Tempus Blood RNA tubes. Five healthy volunteers acted as controls for TCR sequencing and had blood drawn at day 0, 2 weeks and 6 weeks. This record comes from a study of human T cells and chemical hapten exposure (dated by TCRdb to the early 2020s). About the investigation overall: Libraries were pooled for sequencing, and per-sample TCR yields varied mainly because of small differences in library volumes within the pool. In alopecia patients, the study followed how the peripheral blood TCR repertoire changed in vivo over primary and secondary sensitization to diphenylcyclopropenone (DPC), a hapten.

During library preparation, unique molecular identifiers were attached to individual cDNA molecules so that TCRs could be counted quantitatively and reproducibly. For every blood RNA sample, sequencing covered both the TCR alpha and TCR beta chains. Per the original workflow: Samples had a median of about 96,000 TCRs, with a range from about 23,224 to 690,600. V, J and CDR3 annotation of the TCR reads was carried out using the Decombinator software suite. To make PS versus PT1 abundance plots, every sample was subsampled to the same number of TCRs (28,000). TCRs were defined as expanded if absent before sensitization and observed at least eight times at the 2-week time point. TCRdb reworked the public reads: Q25 trimming with fastp, MiXCR clone assembly, productive beta chains retained. Each entry merges the rows of one CDR3 protein and shows their most common DNA and genes. The authors' filters were not applied to this entry. The sample data list about 120,000 distinct CDR3 sequences, and about 8.9% of these were observed just once. The top ten constitute more than 1.3% of the sample.

The CDR3 goes from the cysteine to the phenylalanine over 17 residues. Left in the record is the CDR3 DNA by itself, 51 bases read in frame from the first base. V is trimmed back by 6 bases and J by 4 bases, and the junction contains 17 bases that no gene match accounts for. In the germline V gene, CDR1 corresponds to MNHEY and CDR2 to SVGEGT. Results the study describes overall, beyond this receptor: After repeated subsampling, the strength of the expansion versus patch-test correlation and the threshold at which it became significant changed. DPC sensitization did not change how many TCRs were above 1 in 1000 frequency, and no evidence was found of alterations in global repertoire structure.

Rearrangement joined TRBV6-2 or TRBV6-3 to TRBJ1-2, with TRBD1 identical over 7 junction bases. The source of this sequence is a human donor in good health. Some clones in this sample may be carry-over from other donors' samples. Donor details come from another sample of the same person, matched by shared clones. The sequencing input was whole blood. The DNA sequence reads TGTGCCAGCAGCTACCGGGACAGAACAGCTTCCCTCTATGGCTACACCTTC. It translates to CASSYRDRTASLYGYTF.